These 8 T cell receptor beta chains were sequenced from one sample in a study of control samples from healthy donors and cancer patients. The table came from immunoSEQ multiplex PCR; TCRdb's copy has only in-frame clones and leaves some out. The repertoire holds approximately 170,000 clones, with roughly 91% as singletons. The sample was blood. All receptors derive from a woman aged 30 to 39 in good health.

This clone was recorded a few times. This rearrangement joins TRBV6-4 to TRBJ2-1; 9 bases agree with TRBD2. This CDR3 spans 15 amino acids. V trimming: 0 bases; J trimming: 6 bases; junction bases outside the gene matches: 3. CDR1 and CDR2 from the germline V gene are MRHNA and SNTAGT. The CDR3 bases are TGTGCCAGCAGTGACTCCGGCGGGGGGGCCAATGAGCAGTTCTTC. Amino acids: CASSDSGGGANEQFF.

This sequence joins TRBV29-1 and TRBJ2-1, with 10 bases lining up with TRBD1. Germline V gene data show CDR1 as SQVTM and CDR2 as ANQGSEA. CDR3 length equals 14 residues. J lost 4 bases, V lost 5 bases, and 5 bases had no gene match. The CDR3 DNA is TGCAGCGTTACCGGGACAGGGGCGTACAATGAGCAGTTCTTC. Its translation: CSVTGTGAYNEQFF.

The chain is built from TRBV24-1 and TRBJ2-2; 10 bases fit TRBD2. V shed 5 bases and J 0 bases; nucleotides not matched to a gene: 8. CDR1 is KGHDR and CDR2 is SFDVKD in the germline V gene. The CDR3 loop spans 18 amino acids. CDR3 sequence reads: CATSASSGGATNTGELFF. The CDR3 DNA follows: TGTGCCACCAGTGCCTCGAGCGGGGGGGCCACGAACACCGGGGAGCTGTTTTTT.

The chain uses TRBV6-5 and TRBJ1-1, with D perhaps matching TRBD1 (5 bases). Trimming took 6 bases from V and 1 from J, leaving 9 bases between them. The CDR3 is made up of 13 amino acids. CDR1 and CDR2 (germline): MNHEY, SVGAGI. CDR3 nucleotides: TGTGCCAGCAGCCGGGGGGGGAACACTGAAGCTTTCTTT. It translates to CASSRGGNTEAFF.

This chain joins TRBV7-6 and TRBJ2-5, with D perhaps matching TRBD2 (7 bases). This CDR3 comprises 15 residues. V lost 2 bases to trimming and J lost 1 base, with 11 bases between them. In germline, CDR1 is SGHVS, CDR2 FNYEAQ. The CDR3 reads CASSLREGVQETQYF. The DNA for the CDR3 is TGTGCCAGCAGCTTAAGGGAGGGGGTCCAAGAGACCCAGTACTTC.

This clone appeared a few times. The chain employs TRBV3-1 (or the pseudogene TRBV3-2) and TRBJ1-2; TRBD1 is a possible D gene (6 bases). Germline-derived CDR1 and CDR2 are LGHDT and YNNKEL (reference sequence). There are 14 residues in the CDR3. Trimming shortened V by 3 bases and J by 3 bases, and 11 bases separated the two germline ends. CDR3 in DNA: TGTGCCAGCAGCCAGCGGACAGAGTACTATGGCTACACCTTC. Its translation is CASSQRTEYYGYTF.

The V call is TRBV18, the J call TRBJ2-2, with a weak D call TRBD1 (5 bases). Trimming took 3 bases from V and 0 from J, leaving 8 bases between them. Per germline, CDR1 KGHSH and CDR2 LQKENI. The CDR3 contains 15 residues. The CDR3 is CASSPAGSNTGELFF. The CDR3 bases are TGTGCCAGCTCACCGGCAGGGTCGAACACCGGGGAGCTGTTTTTT.

This clone was counted a few times. The V gene is TRBV6-2 or TRBV6-3, the J gene TRBJ1-2; no clear D. Trimming stripped 2 bases from V and 2 bases from J, with 6 bases between. Germline CDR1 MNHEY, CDR2 SVGEGT. The CDR3 sequence is 13 residues long. The CDR3, as DNA: TGTGCCAGCAGTTACGTTCTCAACTATGGCTACACCTTC. Translating it yields CASSYVLNYGYTF.